These 11 T cell receptor beta chains came from one sample sequenced in a study of spatial heterogeneity in lung cancer. Time point: sample taken at primary tumor resection. Material for sequencing was whole RNA from tumor, nontumor lung or frozen PBMC, left unsorted. One entry per CDR3 protein, called by TCRdb with MiXCR from the 5' RACE reads. Here the sample spans more than 30,000 distinct CDR3 sequences, approximately 5.5% being singletons. Here the sequenced sample was PBMCs, taken at surgery. These receptors originate from a male donor with early-stage non-small cell lung cancer.

In this sample, this clonotype turned up many times. This rearrangement joins TRBV28 to TRBJ1-5, with D unresolved. CDR3 length equals 18 residues. Germline V gene data show CDR1 as MDHEN and CDR2 as SYDVKM. V dropped 1 base and J dropped 0 bases, with 16 bases sitting between them. The chain's CDR3 is CASSLFTFRRVSNQPQHF. The CDR3 DNA sequence: TGTGCCAGCAGTTTATTTACCTTTAGACGAGTTAGCAATCAGCCCCAGCATTTT.

This clonotype was recorded many times. The chain carries TRBV28 and TRBJ1-2; D perhaps matches TRBD1 (5 bases). Germline V lookup: CDR1 MDHEN, CDR2 SYDVKM. The CDR3 loop spans 12 amino acids. V was trimmed by 5 bases and J by 7 bases, leaving 11 bases between them. The CDR3, as DNA: TGTGCCAGCAGTCTTACCGGGACTGGCTACACCTTC. Its translation: CASSLTGTGYTF.

At least ten counts were recorded for this clonotype. This chain links TRBV6-6 with TRBJ1-2; D is ambiguous. Germline V gene lookup returns CDR1 MNHNY and CDR2 SVGAGI (reference sequence). The CDR3 is 14 residues long. The V gene lost 2 bases and the J gene lost 2 bases, with 9 bases spanning the gap. The CDR3 spells CASSYGRGNYGYTF. The CDR3 nucleotides read TGTGCCAGCAGTTACGGCCGGGGAAACTATGGCTACACCTTC.

This clonotype was found once. This sequence joins TRBV9 and TRBJ2-5; TRBD2 is a possible D gene (5 bases). Germline V gene sequence: CDR1 SGDLS, CDR2 YYNGEE. Trimming left V 0 bases short and J 5 bases short, with 17 bases between. The CDR3 covers 16 residues. The CDR3 nucleotides read TGTGCCAGCAGCGTAGGTGCGCGAGCGGAAGGGGAGACCCAGTACTTC. Protein: CASSVGARAEGETQYF.

This clonotype was found a few times. This rearrangement joins TRBV20-1 to TRBJ2-4, with D perhaps TRBD1 or TRBD2 (6 bases each). The CDR3 consists of 17 residues. Germline V gene sequence: CDR1 DFQATT, CDR2 SNEGSKA (reference sequence). The ends were cut back, 5 bases at V and 0 bases at J, with 20 bases in the middle. CDR3 bases: TGCAGTGCTGGGGGGCAGGGCATATTCCTAGCCAAAAACATTCAGTACTTC. As protein: CSAGGQGIFLAKNIQYF.

At least ten counts were recorded for this clonotype. At one end the junction does not follow the germline gene, possibly because of a read error. The chain carries TRBV7-2 and TRBJ1-5; no clear D gene. The CDR3 consists of 12 residues. The germline V gene encodes CDR1 SGHTA and CDR2 FQGNSA. The CDR3 sequence is CASSLDGGRPVF. The CDR3 nucleotides read TGTGCCAGCAGCTTAGACGGAGGACGGCCCGTTTTT.

This clonotype was recorded many times. This chain links TRBV6-5 with TRBJ2-7; D possibly matches TRBD1 or TRBD2 (5 bases each). Trimming left V 0 bases short and J 1 base short, with 13 bases between. The CDR3 length is 16 residues. Germline CDR1 is MNHEY and CDR2 is SVGAGI. CDR3 amino acids: CASSYSTGTVSYEQYF. The CDR3 DNA sequence: TGTGCCAGCAGTTACTCGACCGGGACGGTTTCCTACGAGCAGTACTTC.

This clonotype was observed at least ten times. The chain couples TRBV10-2 to TRBJ2-1; no definite D call. Trimming removed 0 bases from V and 0 bases from J, with 9 bases in between. CDR3 size: 16 residues. CDR1 and CDR2 (germline): WSHSY, SAAADI. The CDR3 DNA sequence: TGCGCCAGCAGTGAGTCGACTCGGAGCTCCTACAATGAGCAGTTCTTC. Protein: CASSESTRSSYNEQFF.

In its sample, this clonotype was seen many times. V gene TRBV20-1 combines with J gene TRBJ1-3; D not certain. Germline V gene data show CDR1 as DFQATT and CDR2 as SNEGSKA (reference sequence). The CDR3 loop spans 11 amino acids. V gave up 3 bases and J gave up 6 bases, with 6 bases separating them. The CDR3 sequence: CSARGPNTIYF. The CDR3 DNA is TGCAGTGCTAGGGGTCCAAACACCATATATTTT.

In this sample, this clonotype turned up many times. This chain links TRBV11-3 with TRBJ2-1; TRBD1 aligns across 9 bases. CDR3 length equals 14 residues. CDR1 is SGHNT, CDR2 YENEEA, per germline. Trimming removed 9 bases from V and 4 bases from J; junction bases left unmatched: 7. CDR3 sequence: CASAGTGLYNEQFF. CDR3 DNA: TGTGCCAGTGCCGGGACAGGGCTTTACAATGAGCAGTTCTTC.

V and J are TRBV12-3 or TRBV12-4 and TRBJ1-3; D remains ambiguous. The CDR3 covers 16 residues. V was clipped by 6 bases and J by 0 bases, with 15 bases between them. CDR3 coding DNA: TGTGCCAGCAGGACTAATCTGGGCCACTCTGGAAACACCATATATTTT. It is translated as CASRTNLGHSGNTIYF.